This T cell receptor (beta chain) originates from a study of T cells in localized non-small cell lung cancer. Only one count was recorded for this clone. Antigen: not known. Overall study findings and caveats: A median about 62 of the top 100 tumor clones appeared in adjacent lung. Adjacent uninvolved lung had the highest clonality, suggesting focused antigen responses. Longer overall survival accompanied higher blood T cell density. The study sequenced only one region of the tumor. As a result, intratumor heterogeneity could not be excluded and remains possible.

Measured with immunoSEQ multiplex PCR; TCRdb has only the in-frame clones, and not every one. The sample yields 45,000 to 65,000 clones, around 82% seen once. CDR1 and CDR2 from the germline V gene are SGHRS and YFSETQ. V lost 5 bases, J lost 0 bases, and 17 bases lay in between. The length of the CDR3 is 17 residues. The sequences come from PBMCs, collected before any cancer treatment. The sequence derives from a woman aged 35 to 70 with stage II lung adenocarcinoma. V is TRBV5-1 and J is TRBJ1-4, with D tentatively TRBD1 (6 bases). Here the CDR3 DNA reads TGCGCCAGCAGAGCTGGGACAAGCCTTGCAACTAATGAAAAACTGTTTTTT. Residues: CASRAGTSLATNEKLFF.